The source of this T cell receptor beta chain is a study of cytomegalovirus exposure and HLA in healthy donors. Findings and limits, study-wide: Within a later analysis, the majority of CMV-associated TCR beta chains appeared HLA-restricted. Based on reports, TCR beta sequences accurately predicted HLA-A and HLA-B alleles for most subjects.

Concerning this clone: Its antigen is not known. At one of its ends the junction is not consistent with the germline gene, which may arise from a read error.

CDR3 length: 13 amino acids. Per the germline V gene, CDR1 is SEHNR and CDR2 is FQNEAQ (reference sequence). It was with 60 Vbeta and 13 Jbeta primers that the PCR ran. Clones were read by immunoSEQ multiplex PCR, and TCRdb kept only the in-frame ones, dropping some. This table holds 150,000 to 200,000 clones, 65% to 85% found once. The chain recombines TRBV7-9 with TRBJ1-1; D is perhaps TRBD1 (6 bases). What was sequenced was PBMCs. The receptor was derived from a male donor in good health and CMV-seropositive. CDR3 loop: CSSSLDSNTEAFF. The CDR3 DNA follows: TGTTCCAGCAGCTTGGACAGTAACACTGAAGCTTTCTTT.